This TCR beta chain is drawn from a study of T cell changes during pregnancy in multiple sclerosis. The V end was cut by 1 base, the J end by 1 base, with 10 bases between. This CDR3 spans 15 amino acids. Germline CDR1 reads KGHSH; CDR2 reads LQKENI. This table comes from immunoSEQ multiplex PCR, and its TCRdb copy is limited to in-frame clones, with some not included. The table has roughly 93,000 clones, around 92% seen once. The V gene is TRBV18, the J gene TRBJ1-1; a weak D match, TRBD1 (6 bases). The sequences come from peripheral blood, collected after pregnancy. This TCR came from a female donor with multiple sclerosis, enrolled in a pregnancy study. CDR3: CASSPRQGTNTEAFF. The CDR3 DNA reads TGTGCCAGCTCACCACGTCAGGGGACGAACACTGAAGCTTTCTTT.